The text below deals with one T cell receptor beta chain. The antigen remains unidentified. Vbeta (60) and Jbeta (13) primers were used in the PCR. TCRdb keeps only in-frame clones here, not all; method: immunoSEQ multiplex PCR. The table includes roughly 100,000 clones, around 85% detected once. These data are taken from a study of cytomegalovirus exposure and HLA in healthy donors. Study results and caveats: The study recorded more than 150 TCR beta chains that were cytomegalovirus-associated.

The length of the CDR3 is 12 residues. Germline loops: CDR1 KGHSH, CDR2 LQKENI. V lost 6 bases, J lost 0 bases, and 6 bases lay in between. This clonotype originated in a man aged 55-75 years in good health and CMV-seronegative. The sample comprised PBMCs. This chain joins TRBV18 and TRBJ2-7, with TRBD1 as a possible D gene (5 bases). The CDR3 DNA follows: TGTGCCAGCTCTGACAGCTCCTACGAGCAGTACTTC. Encoded protein: CASSDSSYEQYF.